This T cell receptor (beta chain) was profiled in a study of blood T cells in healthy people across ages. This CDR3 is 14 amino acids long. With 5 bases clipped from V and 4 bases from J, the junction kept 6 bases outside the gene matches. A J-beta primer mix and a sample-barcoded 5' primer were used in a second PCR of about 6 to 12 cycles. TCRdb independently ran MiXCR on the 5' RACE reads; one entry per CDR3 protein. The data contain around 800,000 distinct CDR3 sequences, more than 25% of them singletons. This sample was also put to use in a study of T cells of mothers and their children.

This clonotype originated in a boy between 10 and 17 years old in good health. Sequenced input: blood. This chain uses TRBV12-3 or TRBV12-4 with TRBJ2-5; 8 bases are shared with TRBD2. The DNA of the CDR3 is TGTGCCAGCAGTGGACGGGGGGGCCTAGAGACCCAGTACTTC. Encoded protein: CASSGRGGLETQYF.